The 11 T cell receptor beta chains given below trace back to one sample, sequenced in a study of technical replicates of blood from several donors. Here immunoSEQ multiplex PCR was the method, and the copy in TCRdb shows in-frame clones only, minus some. The repertoire consists of about 76,000 clones, with roughly 96% occurring once and the leading ten covering 0.2% to 0.25%. The sequencing input was T cells isolated from PBMCs. Receptors were obtained from a human donor in good health.

The rearrangement uses TRBV4-1 and TRBJ1-1, with 8 bases lining up with TRBD1. Losses at the gene ends were 0 bases for V and 3 bases for J; bases not matched to a gene: 12. This CDR3 is built from 18 residues. Germline V gene lookup returns CDR1 MGHRA and CDR2 YSYEKL. This CDR3 is CASSQDLAILDRDTEAFF. The CDR3 nucleotides read TGCGCCAGCAGCCAAGATCTGGCCATCTTGGACAGGGACACTGAAGCTTTCTTT.

The V and J genes are TRBV14 and TRBJ1-4; 10 nucleotides line up with TRBD1. The CDR3 runs 14 residues. Per germline, CDR1 SGHDN and CDR2 FVKESK. V gave up 4 bases and J gave up 9 bases; unmatched junction bases: 5. CDR3 region: CASSLTGGYKKLFF. The CDR3 DNA reads TGTGCCAGCAGCCTGACAGGGGGCTATAAAAAACTGTTTTTT.

The V call is TRBV5-4, the J call TRBJ2-3, with 9 bases lining up with TRBD2. Germline CDR1 and CDR2: SGHNT and YYREEE (reference sequence). The V segment lost 1 base and the J segment 5 bases; nucleotides outside the gene matches: 8. The length of the CDR3 is 16 residues. The CDR3 region is CASSLKASGAVDTQYF. The DNA of the CDR3 is TGTGCCAGCAGCTTGAAAGCTAGCGGGGCCGTAGATACGCAGTATTTT.

This chain connects TRBV7-9 to TRBJ1-1, with D possibly being TRBD1 (5 bases). The length of the CDR3 is 14 residues. Deletions cut 5 bases from V and 0 bases from J, with 10 bases between. Germline lookup yields CDR1 SEHNR and CDR2 FQNEAQ (reference sequence). The CDR3 reads CASSLDTMNTEAFF. CDR3 bases: TGTGCCAGCAGCCTGGACACGATGAACACTGAAGCTTTCTTT.

The chain carries TRBV7-9 and TRBJ2-1; TRBD2 matches 16 bases. The CDR3 spans 18 residues. In germline, CDR1 is SEHNR, CDR2 FQNEAQ (reference sequence). V dropped 4 bases and J dropped 5; count of bases not matched to a gene: 8. The CDR3 here is CASSSTGTSGRAHNEQFF. The CDR3 DNA reads as TGTGCCAGCAGCTCTACCGGGACTAGCGGGAGGGCCCACAATGAGCAGTTCTTC.

The chain employs TRBV29-1 and TRBJ1-2; weak D call: TRBD1 (5 bases). The CDR3 extends over 11 amino acids. V lost 4 bases to trimming and J lost 5 bases, with 8 bases between them. Germline values: CDR1 SQVTM, CDR2 ANQGSEA. The CDR3 sequence: CSVGQTYGYTF. In nucleotides, the CDR3 is TGCAGCGTTGGACAGACTTATGGCTACACCTTC. Using reference TRBV29-1 and TRBJ1-2 for the parts outside the CDR3, the full variable domain is SAVISQKPSRDICQRGTSLTIQCQVDSQVTMMFWYRQQPGQSLTLIATANQGSEATYESGFVIDKFPISRPNLTFSTLTVSNMSPEDSSIYLCSVGQTYGYTFGSGTRLTVV.

The chain joins TRBV7-9 to TRBJ1-3, with 8 nucleotides matching TRBD1. This CDR3 comprises 16 residues. Germline V gives CDR1 SEHNR, CDR2 FQNEAQ (reference sequence). The junction had 9 bases not matched to a gene; V was cut back by 5 bases and J by 3 bases. The CDR3 nucleotides read TGTGCCAGCAGCCGCCGAATACAGGGGGATGGAAACACCATATATTTT. This codes for CASSRRIQGDGNTIYF.

The sample holds one count of this clone. The chain joins TRBV4-1 to TRBJ1-1, with TRBD1 matching over 7 bases. Trimming cost V 3 bases and J 0 bases; bases outside gene matches: 13. Germline lookup yields CDR1 MGHRA and CDR2 YSYEKL. CDR3 length: 18 residues. The CDR3 region has the DNA TGCGCCAGCAGCCAGTTACCGGGACAGTCAATTTTGAACACTGAAGCTTTCTTT. This encodes CASSQLPGQSILNTEAFF.

This clone was counted between two and nine times. The V gene is TRBV7-3, the J gene TRBJ2-2, with D perhaps TRBD1 (5 bases). This CDR3 has 17 amino acids. Trimming took 1 base from V and 4 from J, leaving 16 bases between them. Germline V lookup: CDR1 SGHTA, CDR2 FQGTGA. The chain's CDR3 is CASSLNPGPLITGELFF. CDR3 nucleotide sequence: TGTGCCAGCAGCTTAAATCCAGGGCCTCTGATCACCGGGGAGCTGTTTTTT.

This clone appeared once. The rearrangement uses TRBV9 and TRBJ2-7; 13 bases align to TRBD2. This CDR3 is 15 amino acids long. With 3 bases clipped from V and 6 bases from J, the junction kept 6 bases outside the gene matches. Per the germline V gene, CDR1 is SGDLS and CDR2 is YYNGEE. For the CDR3, the DNA is TGTGCCAGCAGCGCTCGGACTAGCGGGGGTTCCGAGCAGTACTTC. This gives the protein CASSARTSGGSEQYF. The complete variable domain, with remaining parts taken from reference TRBV9 and TRBJ2-7, reads DSGVTQTPKHLITATGQRVTLRCSPRSGDLSVYWYQQSLDQGLQFLIQYYNGEERAKGNILERFSAQQFPDLHSELNLSSLELGDSALYFCASSARTSGGSEQYFGPGTRLTVT.

The chain has TRBV2 and TRBJ1-1; possibly TRBD1 for D (5 bases). The CDR3 runs to 14 residues. Germline CDR1 and CDR2: SNHLY and FYNNEI. The V end lost 7 bases, the J end lost 3 bases, and 15 bases lay between the germline ends. The CDR3 reads CASKSKGPDTEAFF. CDR3 nucleotide sequence: TGTGCCAGCAAAAGCAAGGGGCCGGACACTGAAGCTTTCTTT.